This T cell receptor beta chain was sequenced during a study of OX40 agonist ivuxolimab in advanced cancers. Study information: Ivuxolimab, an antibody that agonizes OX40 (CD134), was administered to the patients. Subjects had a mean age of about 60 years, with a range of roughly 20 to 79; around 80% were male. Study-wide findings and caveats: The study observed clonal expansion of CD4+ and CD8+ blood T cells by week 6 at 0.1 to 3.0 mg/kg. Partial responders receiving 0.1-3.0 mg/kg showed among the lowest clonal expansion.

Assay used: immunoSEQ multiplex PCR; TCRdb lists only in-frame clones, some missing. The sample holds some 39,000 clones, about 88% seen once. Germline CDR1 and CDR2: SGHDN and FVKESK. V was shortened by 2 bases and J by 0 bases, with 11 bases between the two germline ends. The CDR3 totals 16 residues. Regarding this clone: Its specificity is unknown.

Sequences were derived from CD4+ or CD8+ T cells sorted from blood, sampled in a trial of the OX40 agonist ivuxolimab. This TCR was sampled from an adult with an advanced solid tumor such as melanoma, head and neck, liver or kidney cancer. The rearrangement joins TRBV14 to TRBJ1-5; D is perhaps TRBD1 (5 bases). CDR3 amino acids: CASSQKTEYSNQPQHF. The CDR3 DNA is TGTGCCAGCAGCCAAAAGACAGAGTATAGCAATCAGCCCCAGCATTTT.